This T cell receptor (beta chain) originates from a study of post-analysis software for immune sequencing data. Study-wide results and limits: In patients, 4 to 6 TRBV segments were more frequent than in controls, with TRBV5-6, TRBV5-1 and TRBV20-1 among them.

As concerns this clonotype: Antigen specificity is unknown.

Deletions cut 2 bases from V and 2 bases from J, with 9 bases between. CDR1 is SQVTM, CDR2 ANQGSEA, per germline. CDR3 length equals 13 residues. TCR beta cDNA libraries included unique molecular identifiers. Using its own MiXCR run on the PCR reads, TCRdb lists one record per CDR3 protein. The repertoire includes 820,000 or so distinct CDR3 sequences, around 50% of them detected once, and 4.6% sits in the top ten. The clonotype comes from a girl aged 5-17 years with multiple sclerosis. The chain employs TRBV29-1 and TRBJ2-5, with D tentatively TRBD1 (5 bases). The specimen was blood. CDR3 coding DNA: TGCAGCGTTGAAAAGACAGTACAAGAGACCCAGTACTTC. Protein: CSVEKTVQETQYF.